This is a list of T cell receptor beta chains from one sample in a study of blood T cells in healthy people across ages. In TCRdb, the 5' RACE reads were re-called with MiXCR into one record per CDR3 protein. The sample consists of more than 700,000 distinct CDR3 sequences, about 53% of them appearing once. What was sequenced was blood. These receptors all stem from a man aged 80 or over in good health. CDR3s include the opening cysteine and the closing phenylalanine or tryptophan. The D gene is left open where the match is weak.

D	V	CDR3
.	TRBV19	CASSIPGLSYEQYF
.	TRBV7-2	CASSLTRGRQPQHF
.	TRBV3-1	CASSLGPDEQYF
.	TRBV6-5	CASSYSHPMETQYF
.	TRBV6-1	CASRPGGYNEQYF
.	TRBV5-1	CASSLESSGISYEQYF
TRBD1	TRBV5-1	CASSLVQGYYNEQFF
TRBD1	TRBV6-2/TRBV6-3	CASTTGGERRYAYF
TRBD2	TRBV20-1	CSADQLAGGRNEQFF
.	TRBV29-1	CSVAQGGGYEQYF
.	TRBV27	CAAGRGRWETQYF
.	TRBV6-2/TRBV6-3	CASSYSSARSGLYEQYF
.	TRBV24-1	CATSDPRTVNDEQFF
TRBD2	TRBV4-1	CASSQYGLAGQGNIQYF
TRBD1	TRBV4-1	CASSQAPGQGREQYF
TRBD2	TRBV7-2	CASSPAGGAGVGETQYF
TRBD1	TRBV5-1	CASSFRDRSYGYTF
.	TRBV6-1	CASSEPDYGYTF
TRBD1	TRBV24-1	CATSEVTGPEQFF